The source of this T cell receptor beta chain is a study of T cell repertoires in ileal Crohn's disease. Study observations and caveats: Clonality above 26.8% at surgery always came with endoscopic recurrence. High-frequency clones were more common in sorted CD8 than CD4 cells.

The time point here: neoterminal ileum biopsy at postoperative endoscopy, about 6 months after surgery. With respect to this clone: Its antigen remains unidentified.

The CDR3 is made up of 11 amino acids. V was shortened by 6 bases and J by 6 bases, with 10 bases between the two germline ends. Looked up from germline, CDR1 is DFQATT and CDR2 is SNEGSKA (reference sequence). Produced via immunoSEQ multiplex PCR; TCRdb's table is partial and in-frame only. The sample has around 10,000 clones; about 82% are singletons. This clonotype was obtained from an adult with Crohn's disease. This chain links TRBV20-1 with TRBJ2-3; TRBD1 might be the D (5 bases). What was sequenced was ileal tissue. The CDR3 DNA follows: TGCAGTGCCGCAGGGTCGGATACGCAGTATTTT. This gives the protein CSAAGSDTQYF.